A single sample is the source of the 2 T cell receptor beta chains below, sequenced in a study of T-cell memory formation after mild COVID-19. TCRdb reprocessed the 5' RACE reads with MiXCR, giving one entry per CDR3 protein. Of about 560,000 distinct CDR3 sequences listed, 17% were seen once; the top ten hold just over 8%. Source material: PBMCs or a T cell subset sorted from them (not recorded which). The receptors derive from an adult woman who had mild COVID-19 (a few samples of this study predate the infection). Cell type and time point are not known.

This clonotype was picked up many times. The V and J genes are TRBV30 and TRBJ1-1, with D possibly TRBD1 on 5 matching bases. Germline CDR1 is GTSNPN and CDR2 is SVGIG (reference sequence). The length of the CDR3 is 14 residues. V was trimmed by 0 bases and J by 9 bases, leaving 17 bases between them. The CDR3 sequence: CAWSVINGDRQAFF. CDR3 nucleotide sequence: TGTGCCTGGAGTGTAATAAATGGTGACAGACAAGCTTTCTTT.

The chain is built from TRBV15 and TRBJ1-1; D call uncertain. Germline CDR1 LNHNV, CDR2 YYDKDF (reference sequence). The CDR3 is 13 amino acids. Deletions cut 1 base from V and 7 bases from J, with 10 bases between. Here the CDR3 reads CATSRAGEVEAFF. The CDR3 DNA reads TGTGCCACCAGCAGAGCTGGGGAAGTTGAAGCTTTCTTT.